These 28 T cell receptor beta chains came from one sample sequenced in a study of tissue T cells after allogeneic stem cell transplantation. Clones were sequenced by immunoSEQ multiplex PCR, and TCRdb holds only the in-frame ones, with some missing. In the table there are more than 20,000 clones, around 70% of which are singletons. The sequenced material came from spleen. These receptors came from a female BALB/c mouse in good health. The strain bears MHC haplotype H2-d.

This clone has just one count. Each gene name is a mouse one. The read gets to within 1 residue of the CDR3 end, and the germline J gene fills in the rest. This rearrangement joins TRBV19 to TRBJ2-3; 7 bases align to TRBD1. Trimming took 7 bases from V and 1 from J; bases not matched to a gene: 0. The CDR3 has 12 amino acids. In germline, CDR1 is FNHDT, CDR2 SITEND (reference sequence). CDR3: CASGQGAETLYF. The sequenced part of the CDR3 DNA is TGTGCCAGCGGACAGGGTGCAGAAACGCTGTAT.

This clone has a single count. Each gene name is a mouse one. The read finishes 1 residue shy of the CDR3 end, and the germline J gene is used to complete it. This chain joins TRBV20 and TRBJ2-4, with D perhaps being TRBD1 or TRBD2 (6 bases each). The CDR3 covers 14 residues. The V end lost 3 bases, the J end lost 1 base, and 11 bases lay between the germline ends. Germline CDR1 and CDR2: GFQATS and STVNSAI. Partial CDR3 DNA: TGTGGTGCTAGTAGGGGGGAGGGTCAAAACACCTTGTAC. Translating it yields CGASRGEGQNTLY. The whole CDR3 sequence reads CGASRGEGQNTLYF. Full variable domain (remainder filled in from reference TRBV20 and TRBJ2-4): GALVYQYPRRTICKSGTSMRMECQAVGFQATSVAWYRQSPQKTFELIALSTVNSAIKYEQNFTQEKFPISHPNLSFSSMTVLNAYLEDRGLYLCGASRGEGQNTLYFGAGTRLSVL.

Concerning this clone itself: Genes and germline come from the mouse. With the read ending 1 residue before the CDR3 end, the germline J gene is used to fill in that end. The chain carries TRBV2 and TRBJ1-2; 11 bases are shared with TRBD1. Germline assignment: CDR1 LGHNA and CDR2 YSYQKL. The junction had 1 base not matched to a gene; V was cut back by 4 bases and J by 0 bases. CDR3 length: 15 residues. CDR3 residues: CASSPGQGANSDYTF. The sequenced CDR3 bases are TGTGCCAGCAGCCCGGGACAGGGGGCAAACTCCGACTACACC. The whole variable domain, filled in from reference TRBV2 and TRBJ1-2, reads DPKIIQKPKYLVAVTGSEKILICEQYLGHNAMYWYRQSAKKPLEFMFSYSYQKLMDNQTASSRFQPQSSKKNHLDLQITALKPDDSATYFCASSPGQGANSDYTFGSGTRLLVI.

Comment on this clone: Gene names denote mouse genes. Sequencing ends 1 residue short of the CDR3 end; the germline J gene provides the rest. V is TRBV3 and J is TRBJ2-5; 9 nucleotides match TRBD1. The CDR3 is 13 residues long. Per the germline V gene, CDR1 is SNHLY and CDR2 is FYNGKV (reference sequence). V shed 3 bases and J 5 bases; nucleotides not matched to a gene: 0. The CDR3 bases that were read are TGTGCCAGCAGCTTGGACAGGGGAGACACCCAGTAC. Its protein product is CASSLDRGDTQY. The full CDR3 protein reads CASSLDRGDTQYF.

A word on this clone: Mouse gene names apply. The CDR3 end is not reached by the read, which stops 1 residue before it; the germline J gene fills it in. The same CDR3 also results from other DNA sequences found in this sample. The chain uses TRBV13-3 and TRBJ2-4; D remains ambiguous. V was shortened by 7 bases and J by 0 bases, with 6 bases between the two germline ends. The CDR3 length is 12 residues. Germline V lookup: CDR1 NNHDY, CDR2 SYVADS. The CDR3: CASRGSQNTLYF. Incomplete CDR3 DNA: TGTGCCAGCCGGGGAAGTCAAAACACCTTGTAC.

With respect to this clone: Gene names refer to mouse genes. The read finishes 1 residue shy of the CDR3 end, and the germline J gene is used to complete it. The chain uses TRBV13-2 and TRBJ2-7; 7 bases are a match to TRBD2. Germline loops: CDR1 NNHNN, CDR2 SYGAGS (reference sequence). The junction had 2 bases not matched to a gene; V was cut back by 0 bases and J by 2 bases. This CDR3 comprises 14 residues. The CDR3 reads CASGDAWGTYEQYF. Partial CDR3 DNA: TGTGCCAGCGGTGATGCCTGGGGGACCTATGAACAGTAC.

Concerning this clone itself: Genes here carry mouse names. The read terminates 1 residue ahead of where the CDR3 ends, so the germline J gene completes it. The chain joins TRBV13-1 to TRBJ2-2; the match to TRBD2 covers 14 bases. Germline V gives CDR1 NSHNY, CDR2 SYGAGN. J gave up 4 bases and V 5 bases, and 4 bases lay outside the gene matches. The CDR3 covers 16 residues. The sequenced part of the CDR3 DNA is TGTGCCAGCAGCGGGACTGGGGGGGCGCCCACCGGGCAGCTCTAC. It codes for CASSGTGGAPTGQLY. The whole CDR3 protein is CASSGTGGAPTGQLYF.

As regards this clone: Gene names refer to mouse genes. CDR3 region: CASSDTNSQNTLYF. The covered CDR3 bases are TGTGCCAGCAGTGATACCAATAGTCAAAACACCTTGTAC. This chain links TRBV13-1 with TRBJ2-4; no reliable D call. The observed sequence ends 1 residue before the CDR3 terminus, with the missing tail filled in from the germline J gene. The CDR3 is 14 residues long. Looked up from germline, CDR1 is NSHNY and CDR2 is SYGAGN. V was trimmed by 1 base and J by 0 bases, leaving 6 bases between them.

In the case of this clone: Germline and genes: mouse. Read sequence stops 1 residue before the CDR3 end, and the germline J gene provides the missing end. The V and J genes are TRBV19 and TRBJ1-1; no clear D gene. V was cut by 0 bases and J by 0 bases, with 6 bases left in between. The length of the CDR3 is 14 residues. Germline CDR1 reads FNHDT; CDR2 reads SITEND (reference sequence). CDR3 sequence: CASSIEPANTEVFF. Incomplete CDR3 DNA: TGTGCCAGCAGTATAGAACCAGCAAACACAGAAGTCTTC.

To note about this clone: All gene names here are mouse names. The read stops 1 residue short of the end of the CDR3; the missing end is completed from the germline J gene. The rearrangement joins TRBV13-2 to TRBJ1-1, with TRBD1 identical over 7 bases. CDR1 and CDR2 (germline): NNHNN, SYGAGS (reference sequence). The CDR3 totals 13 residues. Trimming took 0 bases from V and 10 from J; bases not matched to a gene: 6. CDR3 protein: CASGDATRGGVFF. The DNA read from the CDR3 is TGTGCCAGCGGTGATGCAACCAGGGGGGGAGTCTTC.

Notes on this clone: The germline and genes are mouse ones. The CDR3 loop reads CASGHRGGTEVFF. The part of the CDR3 DNA that was read is TGTGCCAGCGGCCACAGGGGAGGCACAGAAGTCTTC. The J gene is TRBJ1-1, the V gene TRBV13-2; TRBD1 aligns across 7 bases. The read stops 1 residue short of the end of the CDR3; the missing end is completed from the germline J gene. Germline lookup yields CDR1 NNHNN and CDR2 SYGAGS (reference sequence). This CDR3 region has 13 residues. The V segment lost 5 bases and the J segment 4 bases; nucleotides outside the gene matches: 5.

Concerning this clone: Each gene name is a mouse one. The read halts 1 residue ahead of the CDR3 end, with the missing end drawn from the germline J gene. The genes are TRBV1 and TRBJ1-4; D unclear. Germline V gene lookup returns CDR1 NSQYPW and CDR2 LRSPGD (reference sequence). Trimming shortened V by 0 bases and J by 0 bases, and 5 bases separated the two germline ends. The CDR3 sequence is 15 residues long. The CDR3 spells CTCSADGVSNERLFF. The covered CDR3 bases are TGCACCTGCAGTGCAGATGGGGTTTCCAACGAAAGATTATTT.

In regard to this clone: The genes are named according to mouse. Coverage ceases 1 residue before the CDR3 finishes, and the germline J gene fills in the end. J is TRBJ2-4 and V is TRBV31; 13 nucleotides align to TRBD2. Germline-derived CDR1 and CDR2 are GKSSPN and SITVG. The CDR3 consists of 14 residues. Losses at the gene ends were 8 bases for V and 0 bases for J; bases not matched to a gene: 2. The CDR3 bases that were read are TGTGCCCGGGACTGGGGGGGTAGTCAAAACACCTTGTAC. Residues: CARDWGGSQNTLY. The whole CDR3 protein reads CARDWGGSQNTLYF.

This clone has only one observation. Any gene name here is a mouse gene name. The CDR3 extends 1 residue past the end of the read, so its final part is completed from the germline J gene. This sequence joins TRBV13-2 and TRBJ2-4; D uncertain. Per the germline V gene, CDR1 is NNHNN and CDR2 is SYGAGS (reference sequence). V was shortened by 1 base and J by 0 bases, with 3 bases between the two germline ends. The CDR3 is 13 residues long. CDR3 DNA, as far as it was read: TGTGCCAGCGGTGATTATAGTCAAAACACCTTGTAC. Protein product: CASGDYSQNTLY. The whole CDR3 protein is CASGDYSQNTLYF.

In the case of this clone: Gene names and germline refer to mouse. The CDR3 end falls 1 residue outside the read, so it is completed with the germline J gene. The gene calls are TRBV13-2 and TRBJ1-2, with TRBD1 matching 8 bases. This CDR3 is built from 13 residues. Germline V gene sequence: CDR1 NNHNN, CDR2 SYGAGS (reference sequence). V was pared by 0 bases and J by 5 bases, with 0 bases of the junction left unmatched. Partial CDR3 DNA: TGTGCCAGCGGTGATGGACAGGGGTCCGACTACACC. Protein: CASGDGQGSDYT. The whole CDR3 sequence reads CASGDGQGSDYTF.

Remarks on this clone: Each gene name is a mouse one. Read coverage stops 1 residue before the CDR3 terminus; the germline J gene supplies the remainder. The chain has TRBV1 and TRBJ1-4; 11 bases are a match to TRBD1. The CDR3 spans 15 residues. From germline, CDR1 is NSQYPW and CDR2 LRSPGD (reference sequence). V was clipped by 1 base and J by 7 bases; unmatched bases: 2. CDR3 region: CTCSAGTGGAERLFF. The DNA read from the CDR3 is TGCACCTGCAGTGCAGGGACAGGGGGCGCCGAAAGATTATTT.

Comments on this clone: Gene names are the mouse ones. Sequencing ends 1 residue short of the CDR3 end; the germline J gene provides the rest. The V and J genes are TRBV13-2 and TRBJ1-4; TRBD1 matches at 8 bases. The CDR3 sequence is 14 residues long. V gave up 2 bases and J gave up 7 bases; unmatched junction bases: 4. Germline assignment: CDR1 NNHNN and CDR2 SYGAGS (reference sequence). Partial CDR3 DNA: TGTGCCAGCGGTGAAACAGGGGGAGCCGAAAGATTATTT. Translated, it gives CASGETGGAERLF. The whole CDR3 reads CASGETGGAERLFF.

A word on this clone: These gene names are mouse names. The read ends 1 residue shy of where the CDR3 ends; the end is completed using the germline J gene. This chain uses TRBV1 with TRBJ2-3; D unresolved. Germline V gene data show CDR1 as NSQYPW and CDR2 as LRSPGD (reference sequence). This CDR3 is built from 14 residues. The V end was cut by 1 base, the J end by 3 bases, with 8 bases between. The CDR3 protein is CTCSAGVGAETLYF. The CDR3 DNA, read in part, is TGCACCTGCAGTGCAGGGGTAGGGGCAGAAACGCTGTAT. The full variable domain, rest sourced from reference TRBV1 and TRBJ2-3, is VTLLEQNPRWRLVPRGQAVNLRCILKNSQYPWMSWYQQDLQKQLQWLFTLRSPGDKEVKSLPGADYLATRVTDTELRLQVANMSQGRTLYCTCSAGVGAETLYFGSGTRLTVL.

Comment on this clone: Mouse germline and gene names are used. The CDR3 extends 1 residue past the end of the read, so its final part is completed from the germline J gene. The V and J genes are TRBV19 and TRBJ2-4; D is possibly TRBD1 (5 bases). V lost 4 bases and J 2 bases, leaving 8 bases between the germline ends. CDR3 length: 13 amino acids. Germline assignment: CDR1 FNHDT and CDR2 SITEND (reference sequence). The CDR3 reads CASSWTTQNTLYF. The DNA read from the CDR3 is TGTGCCAGCAGTTGGACAACTCAAAACACCTTGTAC.

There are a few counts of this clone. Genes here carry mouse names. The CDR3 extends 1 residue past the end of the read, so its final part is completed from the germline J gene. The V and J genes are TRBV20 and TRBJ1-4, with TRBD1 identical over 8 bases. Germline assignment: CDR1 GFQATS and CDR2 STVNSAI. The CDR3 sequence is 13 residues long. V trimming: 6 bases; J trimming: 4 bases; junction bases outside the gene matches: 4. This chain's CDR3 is CGAGTGFNERLFF. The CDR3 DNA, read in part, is TGTGGTGCCGGGACAGGCTTCAACGAAAGATTATTT.

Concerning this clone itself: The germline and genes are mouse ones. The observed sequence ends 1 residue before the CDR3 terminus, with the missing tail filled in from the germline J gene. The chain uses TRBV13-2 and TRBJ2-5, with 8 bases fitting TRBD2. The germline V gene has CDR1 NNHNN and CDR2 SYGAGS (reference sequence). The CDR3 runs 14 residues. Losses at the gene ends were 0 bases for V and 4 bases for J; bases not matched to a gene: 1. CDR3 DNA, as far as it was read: TGTGCCAGCGGTGATGCACTGGGGGAAGACACCCAGTAC. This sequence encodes CASGDALGEDTQY. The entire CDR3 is CASGDALGEDTQYF.

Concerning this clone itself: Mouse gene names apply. This chain's CDR3 is CASSRRQDSGNTLYF. The sequenced CDR3 bases are TGTGCTAGCAGTCGACGACAGGATTCTGGAAATACGCTCTAT. The genes are TRBV29 and TRBJ1-3, with a weak D call TRBD1 (6 bases). Read sequence stops 1 residue before the CDR3 end, and the germline J gene provides the missing end. V was shortened by 5 bases and J by 0 bases, with 11 bases between the two germline ends. The length of the CDR3 is 15 residues. From germline, CDR1 is MSHET and CDR2 SYDVDS.

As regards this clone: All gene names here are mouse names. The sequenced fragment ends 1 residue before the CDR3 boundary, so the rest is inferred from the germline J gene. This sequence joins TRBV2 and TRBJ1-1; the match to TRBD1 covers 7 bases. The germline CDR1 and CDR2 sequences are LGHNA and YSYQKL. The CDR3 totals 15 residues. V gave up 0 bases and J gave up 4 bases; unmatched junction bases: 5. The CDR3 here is CASSQDRGAGTEVFF. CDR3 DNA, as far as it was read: TGTGCCAGCAGCCAAGACAGGGGGGCGGGCACAGAAGTCTTC.

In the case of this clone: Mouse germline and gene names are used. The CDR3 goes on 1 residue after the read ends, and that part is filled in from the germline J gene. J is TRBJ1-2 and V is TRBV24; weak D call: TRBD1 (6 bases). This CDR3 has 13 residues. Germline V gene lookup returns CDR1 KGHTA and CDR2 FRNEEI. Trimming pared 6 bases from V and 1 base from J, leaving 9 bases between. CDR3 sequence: CASRWDINSDYTF. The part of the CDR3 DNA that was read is TGTGCCAGCAGATGGGACATAAACTCCGACTACACC.

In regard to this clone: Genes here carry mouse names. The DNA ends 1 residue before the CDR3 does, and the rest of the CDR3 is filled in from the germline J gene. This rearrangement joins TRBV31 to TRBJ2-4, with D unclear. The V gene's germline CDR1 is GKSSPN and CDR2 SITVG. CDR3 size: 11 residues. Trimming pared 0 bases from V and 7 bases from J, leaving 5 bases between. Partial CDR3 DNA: TGTGCCTGGAGTCTCGGGGACACCTTGTAC. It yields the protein CAWSLGDTLY. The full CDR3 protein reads CAWSLGDTLYF.

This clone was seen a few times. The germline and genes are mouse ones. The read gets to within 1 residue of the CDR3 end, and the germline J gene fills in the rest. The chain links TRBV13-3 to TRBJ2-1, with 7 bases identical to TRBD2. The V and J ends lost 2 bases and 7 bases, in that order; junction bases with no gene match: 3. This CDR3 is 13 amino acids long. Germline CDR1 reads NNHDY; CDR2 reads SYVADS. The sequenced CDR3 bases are TGTGCCAGCAGTGACCTGGGGGTCGCTGAGCAGTTC. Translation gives CASSDLGVAEQF. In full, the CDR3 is CASSDLGVAEQFF.

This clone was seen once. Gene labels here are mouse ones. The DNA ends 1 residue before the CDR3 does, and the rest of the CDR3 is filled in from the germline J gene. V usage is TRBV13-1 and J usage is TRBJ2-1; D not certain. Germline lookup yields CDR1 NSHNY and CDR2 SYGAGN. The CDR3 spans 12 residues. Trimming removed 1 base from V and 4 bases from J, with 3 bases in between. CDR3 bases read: TGTGCCAGCAGTGATTTATATGCTGAGCAGTTC. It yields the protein CASSDLYAEQF. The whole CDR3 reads CASSDLYAEQFF.

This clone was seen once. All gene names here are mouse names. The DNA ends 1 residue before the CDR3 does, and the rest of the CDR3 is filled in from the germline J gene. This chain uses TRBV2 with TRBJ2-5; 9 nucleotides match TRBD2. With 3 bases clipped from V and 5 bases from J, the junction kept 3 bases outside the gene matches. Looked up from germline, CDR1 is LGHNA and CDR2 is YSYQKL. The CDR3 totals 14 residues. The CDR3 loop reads CASSQLGGADTQYF. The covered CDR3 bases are TGTGCCAGCAGCCAGCTGGGGGGGGCAGACACCCAGTAC.